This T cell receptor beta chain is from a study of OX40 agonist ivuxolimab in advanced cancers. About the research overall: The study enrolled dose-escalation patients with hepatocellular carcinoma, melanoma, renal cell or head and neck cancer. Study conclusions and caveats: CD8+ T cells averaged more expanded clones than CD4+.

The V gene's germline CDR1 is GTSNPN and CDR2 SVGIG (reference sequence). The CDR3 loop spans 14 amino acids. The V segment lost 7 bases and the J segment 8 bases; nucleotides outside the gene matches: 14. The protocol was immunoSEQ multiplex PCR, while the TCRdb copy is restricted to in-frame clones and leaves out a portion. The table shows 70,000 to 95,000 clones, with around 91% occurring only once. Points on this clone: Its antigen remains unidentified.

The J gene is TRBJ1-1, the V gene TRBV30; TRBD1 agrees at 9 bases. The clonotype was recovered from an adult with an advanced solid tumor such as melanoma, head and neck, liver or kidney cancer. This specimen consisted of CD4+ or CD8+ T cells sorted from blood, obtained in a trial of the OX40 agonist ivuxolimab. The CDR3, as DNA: TGTGCCTCTGAGGACGGACAGGGGCCAGTCGAAGCTTTCTTT. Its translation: CASEDGQGPVEAFF.